Listed below are T cell receptor beta chains from one sample, sequenced in a study of blood T cell repertoires in COVID-19. Clones were sequenced by immunoSEQ multiplex PCR, and TCRdb holds only the in-frame ones, with some missing. The table records around 100,000 clones, around four fifths of them present only once. The material sequenced was peripheral blood. These receptor sequences come from a man between 45 and 60 years old with active or convalescent COVID-19. Both conserved end residues are part of each CDR3. The D gene is left open where the match is weak. Clone size, where shown, is once, few, many, or a class for clones that have expanded.

j_call | v_call | d_call | clone_size | cdr3_aa | cdr3_nt
TRBJ2-5 | TRBV24-1 | - | - | CATSDPGKETQYF | TGTGCCACCAGTGACCCAGGAAAGGAGACCCAGTACTTC
TRBJ2-7 | TRBV3-1/TRBV3-2 | - | few | CASSQDETGASEQYF | TGTGCCAGCAGCCAAGATGAAACGGGAGCGAGTGAGCAGTACTTC
TRBJ2-2 | TRBV4-2 | - | - | CASSQGGVGGAGELFF | TGTGCCAGCAGCCAGGGCGGGGTGGGAGGAGCCGGGGAGCTGTTTTTT
TRBJ2-5 | TRBV30 | - | - | CAWAGGGSRETQYF | TGTGCCTGGGCAGGGGGAGGATCAAGGGAGACCCAGTACTTC
TRBJ2-5 | TRBV11-2 | TRBD2 | - | CASSGGASGRETQYF | TGTGCCAGCAGCGGGGGGGCTAGCGGGAGAGAGACCCAGTACTTC
TRBJ1-1 | TRBV6-2/TRBV6-3 | - | - | CASSYSNRGTEAFF | TGTGCCAGCAGTTACTCGAATCGGGGTACTGAAGCTTTCTTT
TRBJ2-4 | TRBV6-1 | - | few | CASSERLQLLNIQYF | TGTGCCAGCAGTGAACGGTTACAGTTATTAAACATTCAGTACTTC
TRBJ2-1 | TRBV28 | TRBD2 | - | CASRTLAGGSYNEQFF | TGTGCCAGCAGGACCCTAGCGGGAGGTTCCTACAATGAGCAGTTCTTC
TRBJ1-5 | TRBV5-6 | - | - | CASRDTSNQPQHF | TGTGCCAGCAGGGACACCAGCAATCAGCCCCAGCATTTT
TRBJ2-7 | TRBV7-8 | TRBD1 | - | CASSFTTGASYEQYF | TGTGCCAGCAGCTTCACGACAGGGGCCTCCTACGAGCAGTACTTC
TRBJ2-5 | TRBV4-2 | TRBD2 | once | CASSQEAGGWGETQYF | TGTGCCAGCAGCCAAGAAGCGGGAGGGTGGGGAGAGACCCAGTACTTC
TRBJ2-1 | TRBV27 | - | - | CASSFSELAALRFF | TGTGCCAGCAGTTTCTCGGAATTAGCGGCCCTTCGGTTCTTC
TRBJ1-1 | TRBV5-1 | - | once | CASRRGLGNTEAFF | TGCGCCAGCAGGAGGGGACTCGGGAACACTGAAGCTTTCTTT
TRBJ1-4 | TRBV5-1 | TRBD1 | - | CASSLDGQGTEKLFF | TGCGCCAGCAGCTTGGATGGACAGGGGACTGAAAAACTGTTTTTT
TRBJ2-2 | TRBV11-3 | - | - | CASSRQKMNTGELFF | TGTGCCAGCAGCCGACAAAAGATGAACACCGGGGAGCTGTTTTTT
TRBJ2-7 | TRBV24-1 | TRBD2 | - | CATSTSGRYGEQYF | TGTGCCACTTCTACTAGCGGGAGGTATGGTGAGCAGTACTTC
TRBJ2-1 | TRBV21-1 | - | - | CASVQPSGIPYNEQFF | TGTGCCAGCGTCCAGCCCAGCGGCATTCCTTACAATGAGCAGTTCTTC
TRBJ1-1 | TRBV11-2 | - | - | CASSLLTEAFF | TGTGCCAGCAGCCTACTTACTGAAGCTTTCTTT
TRBJ2-2 | TRBV19 | TRBD2 | - | CASSTWTSGTGELFF | TGTGCCAGTAGTACCTGGACTAGCGGGACCGGGGAGCTGTTTTTT
TRBJ2-3 | TRBV5-5 | TRBD2 | - | CASSPTSGIMGGDTQYF | TGTGCCAGCAGCCCAACTAGCGGGATCATGGGTGGGGATACGCAGTATTTT
TRBJ2-3 | TRBV6-5 | TRBD2 | - | CASSFGSGTSTDTQYF | TGTGCCAGCAGTTTCGGATCCGGGACTAGTACAGATACGCAGTATTTT
TRBJ2-3 | TRBV3-1/TRBV3-2 | TRBD2 | - | CASSQESASGHQYF | TGTGCCAGCAGCCAAGAGTCAGCTAGCGGTCACCAGTATTTT
TRBJ2-1 | TRBV24-1 | TRBD2 | - | CATSVPSGKAKNEQFF | TGTGCCACCAGTGTCCCTAGCGGGAAGGCCAAGAATGAGCAGTTCTTC
TRBJ1-3 | TRBV29-1 | - | - | CSCGGGSGNTIYF | TGCAGCTGCGGGGGGGGCTCTGGAAACACCATATATTTT
TRBJ2-3 | TRBV18 | TRBD1 | - | CASSLPGQSTDTQYF | TGTGCCAGCTCACTTCCGGGACAGAGCACAGATACGCAGTATTTT
TRBJ2-2 | TRBV9 | - | - | CASSTTGMNTGELFF | TGTGCCAGCAGCACAACAGGAATGAACACCGGGGAGCTGTTTTTT
TRBJ1-2 | TRBV3-1/TRBV3-2 | - | - | CASSQSPGEGGYTF | TGTGCCAGCAGCCAAAGCCCAGGGGAGGGTGGCTACACCTTC
TRBJ2-3 | TRBV9 | - | - | CASSVDTSTQYF | TGTGCCAGCAGCGTGGACACCTCGACGCAGTATTTT
TRBJ2-1 | TRBV9 | TRBD2 | - | CASSVVVGGANEQFF | TGTGCCAGCAGCGTAGTGGTGGGAGGGGCCAATGAGCAGTTCTTC
TRBJ2-2 | TRBV5-5 | - | - | CASSLEGDRNTGELFF | TGTGCCAGCAGCTTGGAAGGAGACAGGAACACCGGGGAGCTGTTTTTT
TRBJ2-2 | TRBV4-1 | TRBD1 | - | CASSQGQGNTGELFF | TGCGCCAGCAGCCAGGGACAGGGGAACACCGGGGAGCTGTTTTTT
TRBJ2-1 | TRBV28 | - | - | CASSGIGGNGNEQFF | TGTGCCAGCAGTGGTATTGGGGGCAACGGCAATGAGCAGTTCTTC
TRBJ1-3 | TRBV19 | - | - | CASTSGSGNTIYF | TGTGCCAGTACTTCAGGGTCTGGAAACACCATATATTTT
TRBJ2-3 | TRBV7-9 | TRBD2 | - | CASDGPIAGGPTDTQYF | TGTGCCAGCGATGGCCCAATAGCGGGAGGGCCCACAGATACGCAGTATTTT
TRBJ2-1 | TRBV6-2/TRBV6-3 | TRBD2 | - | CASSSPGLAVYNEQFF | TGTGCCAGCAGTTCCCCGGGACTAGCGGTCTACAATGAGCAGTTCTTC
TRBJ2-7 | TRBV7-8 | - | - | CASSSHSGAYEQYF | TGTGCCAGCAGCTCCCATTCAGGGGCCTACGAGCAGTACTTC
TRBJ2-7 | TRBV30 | TRBD2 | - | CAWSARLAEVPREQYF | TGTGCCTGGAGTGCAAGACTAGCAGAGGTCCCTCGGGAGCAGTACTTC
TRBJ1-1 | TRBV19 | - | - | CASSIVTNTEAFF | TGTGCCAGTAGTATAGTGACTAACACTGAAGCTTTCTTT
TRBJ2-7 | TRBV10-1 | TRBD1 | few | CASSETGTERYEQYF | TGCGCCAGCAGTGAGACCGGGACAGAGAGGTACGAGCAGTACTTC
TRBJ1-1 | TRBV7-8 | TRBD1 | - | CASRSFARQGRATEAFF | TGTGCCAGCAGATCATTCGCTCGACAGGGGAGGGCCACTGAAGCTTTCTTT
TRBJ2-2 | TRBV4-1 | TRBD2 | - | CASSRYQREMGRGELFF | TGCGCCAGCAGCCGCTACCAGCGGGAGATGGGTAGGGGGGAGCTGTTTTTT
TRBJ2-3 | TRBV6-4 | - | - | CASSPGKEITDTQYF | TGTGCCAGCAGTCCGGGGAAGGAAATCACAGATACGCAGTATTTT
TRBJ1-2 | TRBV4-1 | - | - | CASSQGRGDGYTF | TGCGCCAGCAGCCAAGGGCGGGGAGATGGCTACACCTTC